The sequence of this T cell receptor (beta chain) was determined in a study of blood T cell repertoires in COVID-19. Study overall: Samples representing acute and convalescent COVID-19 were sourced from the United States, Italy and Spain. T cells, B-cell-depleted T cells, or PBMCs supplied cDNA or gDNA.

Original analysis: The authors estimated nucleated cell counts from reference gene primer amplification. Clones were sequenced by immunoSEQ multiplex PCR, and TCRdb holds only the in-frame ones, with some missing. Clone size and V and J calls were adopted from that table, with D and trimming inferred from the DNA. Of about 26,000 clones in the sample, almost 90% are singletons; the top ten hold about 11%. This CDR3 has 14 residues. Trimming cost V 4 bases and J 8 bases; bases outside gene matches: 8. Germline V CDR1 and CDR2: ENHRY, SYGVKD. Sample: peripheral blood. The chain uses TRBV10-3 and TRBJ2-1, with 7 bases identical to TRBD1. This clonotype was sampled from a man aged 65 to 85 with acute or convalescent COVID-19. The CDR3 region has the DNA TGTGCCATCAGTGCCGGGACAGATTCGGATGAGCAGTTCTTC. It yields the protein CAISAGTDSDEQFF.